The clone carrying this T cell receptor (beta chain) was observed a few times. This entry is derived from a study of blood T cell repertoires in COVID-19. Looking at the study overall: Sources were T cells, B-cell-depleted T cells, or PBMCs; the material itself was cDNA or gDNA.

Authors' processing steps: Cell counts per sample came from amplifying reference gene primers. Repertoires were generated with immunoSEQ multiplex PCR, while TCRdb's copy carries only in-frame clones and drops some. For V, J and clone size, that table is used; D and trimming come from the DNA. The sample holds 95,000 to 150,000 clones, 65% to 90% seen once. The J segment lost 3 bases and the V segment lost 10 bases, leaving 7 bases of the junction unmatched. The germline V gene encodes CDR1 MNHEY and CDR2 SVGAGI. The CDR3 covers 13 residues. This TCR was sampled from a man aged 80 or over with active or convalescent COVID-19. The chain recombines TRBV6-5 with TRBJ2-7; 9 nucleotides line up with TRBD1. Sequencing was performed on peripheral blood. The DNA of the CDR3 is TGTGCCACAGCGCGGGACAGGGACTACGAGCAGTACTTC. It specifies CATARDRDYEQYF.